These 19 T cell receptor beta chains came from one sample sequenced in a study of cytomegalovirus exposure and HLA in healthy donors. Primers: 60 Vbeta forward and 13 Jbeta reverse. Libraries were prepared by immunoSEQ multiplex PCR; TCRdb keeps only in-frame clonotypes and omits some of them. The sample shows 100,000 to 150,000 clones, 65% to 90% of them seen only once. Sequences were obtained from PBMCs. These receptors originate from a girl aged 2-10 years in good health and CMV-seronegative.

This clone has more than one count but fewer than ten. This chain uses TRBV5-1 with TRBJ1-2, with no clear D. The CDR3 totals 13 residues. Trimming removed 3 bases at V and 4 bases at J, with 10 bases between. Germline values: CDR1 SGHRS, CDR2 YFSETQ. CDR3 sequence: CASSSDGIYGYTF. In nucleotides, the CDR3 is TGCGCCAGCAGCTCGGACGGGATCTATGGCTACACCTTC. The full variable domain, its missing parts supplied by reference TRBV5-1 and TRBJ1-2, is KAGVTQTPRYLIKTRGQQVTLSCSPISGHRSVSWYQQTPGQGLQFLFEYFSETQRNKGNFPGRFSGRQFSNSRSEMNVSTLELGDSALYLCASSSDGIYGYTFGSGTRLTVV.

The CDR3 is CASRAQGAGPYEAFF. The CDR3 nucleotides read TGTGCCAGCAGGGCACAGGGGGCCGGGCCGTATGAAGCTTTCTTT. V gene TRBV28 combines with J gene TRBJ1-1; TRBD1 agrees at 9 bases. The CDR3 extends over 15 amino acids. Germline V gene data show CDR1 as MDHEN and CDR2 as SYDVKM. V lost 6 bases, J lost 7 bases, and 12 bases stayed unmatched.

The chain is built from TRBV27 and TRBJ2-2, with a possible D match to TRBD1 (7 bases). With 7 bases removed from V and 1 base from J, the gap between germline ends came to 16 bases. The CDR3 consists of 16 residues. Looked up from germline, CDR1 is MNHEY and CDR2 is SMNVEV (reference sequence). CDR3 region: CASTGGQSLNTGELFF. DNA for the CDR3: TGTGCCAGCACCGGGGGACAGAGCTTGAACACCGGGGAGCTGTTTTTT.

The chain uses TRBV27 and TRBJ2-7; 8 positions agree with TRBD1. Trimming cost V 5 bases and J 2 bases; bases outside gene matches: 5. The germline V gene encodes CDR1 MNHEY and CDR2 SMNVEV (reference sequence). The CDR3 has 14 amino acids. The CDR3 DNA reads as TGTGCCAGCAGTCCACGGACAGGGCCCTACGAGCAGTACTTC. Amino acids: CASSPRTGPYEQYF.

The J gene is TRBJ2-7, the V gene TRBV28; TRBD2 matches at 11 bases. Germline V gene data show CDR1 as MDHEN and CDR2 as SYDVKM. V trimming: 7 bases; J trimming: 6 bases; junction bases outside the gene matches: 8. CDR3 length: 14 amino acids. This CDR3 reads CASITSGRVREQYF. CDR3 bases: TGTGCCAGCATAACTAGCGGGAGAGTCCGCGAGCAGTACTTC.

The chain has TRBV9 and TRBJ1-5; TRBD1 aligns across 7 bases. The CDR3 runs 14 residues. The trim removed 3 bases at V and 2 bases at J, leaving 2 bases unmatched. Germline CDR1 is SGDLS and CDR2 is YYNGEE. The CDR3 DNA follows: TGTGCCAGCAGCGGAACAGGGGGCAATCAGCCCCAGCATTTT. This encodes CASSGTGGNQPQHF.

The chain recombines TRBV7-3 with TRBJ2-7; 11 positions match TRBD2. The CDR3 covers 17 residues. CDR1 SGHTA and CDR2 FQGTGA come from the germline V gene. V was clipped by 10 bases and J by 0 bases; unmatched bases: 14. Here the CDR3 reads CATPTSGGSSSSYEQYF. The CDR3 DNA reads as TGTGCCACCCCCACTAGCGGGGGTTCCAGTAGCTCCTACGAGCAGTACTTC.

The V call is TRBV19, the J call TRBJ1-3, with D possibly matching TRBD1 (6 bases). Trimming took off 3 bases at V and 0 bases at J, with 12 bases between the two ends. From germline, CDR1 is LNHDA and CDR2 SQIVND (reference sequence). The CDR3 consists of 16 residues. Written as DNA, the CDR3 is TGTGCCAGTAGTATGGGTTTGGGGGCCTCTGGAAACACCATATATTTT. As protein: CASSMGLGASGNTIYF.

Only one count was recorded for this clone. The genes are TRBV9 and TRBJ2-1, with a weak D call TRBD1 (6 bases). The germline gives CDR1 SGDLS, CDR2 YYNGEE. Deletions cut 3 bases from V and 8 bases from J, with 12 bases between. There are 13 residues in the CDR3. CDR3: CASSAQGFDEQFF. The CDR3 DNA is TGTGCCAGCAGCGCACAGGGATTTGATGAGCAGTTCTTC.

The chain is built from TRBV30 and TRBJ1-1; no clear D. Germline-derived CDR1 and CDR2 are GTSNPN and SVGIG (reference sequence). With 2 bases removed from V and 6 bases from J, the gap between germline ends came to 10 bases. The CDR3 contains 12 residues. The CDR3 here is CAWSRGMAEAFF. The CDR3 DNA sequence: TGTGCCTGGAGTAGAGGGATGGCTGAAGCTTTCTTT.

The chain combines TRBV28 with TRBJ2-7; 8 positions agree with TRBD1. Losses at the gene ends were 10 bases for V and 5 bases for J; bases not matched to a gene: 13. CDR3 size: 14 residues. Germline-derived CDR1 and CDR2 are MDHEN and SYDVKM. DNA for the CDR3: TGTGCCACCGTAGGAGGCCGGGACAGGCACGAGCAGTACTTC. It translates to CATVGGRDRHEQYF.

The chain couples TRBV6-1 to TRBJ2-1; 15 bases fit TRBD2. The CDR3 is made up of 15 amino acids. Germline trimming cut 2 bases from V and 9 bases from J; bases unmatched to any gene: 2. Germline CDR1 and CDR2: MNHNS and SASEGT. The CDR3 DNA sequence: TGTGCCAGCAGTGAACCGGGACTAGCGGGAGGTGAGCAGTTCTTC. Protein sequence: CASSEPGLAGGEQFF.

V usage is TRBV5-6 and J usage is TRBJ2-7; 7 bases are a match to TRBD2. The CDR3 has 14 amino acids. Trimming cost V 0 bases and J 3 bases; bases outside gene matches: 3. Per germline, CDR1 SGHDT and CDR2 YYEEEE. CDR3 amino acids: CASSLGLADYEQYF. In nucleotides, the CDR3 is TGTGCCAGCAGCTTGGGACTAGCTGACTACGAGCAGTACTTC.

The V gene is TRBV4-1, the J gene TRBJ1-2; 9 nucleotides match TRBD1. This CDR3 has 19 residues. Trimming took 0 bases from V and 4 from J; bases not matched to a gene: 15. CDR1 and CDR2 (germline): MGHRA, YSYEKL. The CDR3 is CASSQEHMAQGAGRYGYTF. The CDR3 DNA reads TGCGCCAGCAGCCAAGAGCATATGGCACAGGGGGCAGGTCGCTATGGCTACACCTTC.

V and J are TRBV27 and TRBJ2-7, with 7 bases fitting TRBD2. The CDR3 sequence is 16 residues long. CDR1 is MNHEY and CDR2 is SMNVEV in the germline V gene (reference sequence). V lost 6 bases and J lost 5; bases outside the gene matches: 16. The CDR3 reads CASRHPGRGAGNEQYF. Here the CDR3 DNA reads TGTGCCAGCAGACACCCGGGGAGGGGTGCAGGCAACGAGCAGTACTTC.

CDR3 DNA: TGTGCCACCAGCCGCGGGCCCAGCTACGAGCAGTACTTC. Its protein product is CATSRGPSYEQYF. The chain joins TRBV15 to TRBJ2-5; possible D gene TRBD2, 5 bases. The end of the DNA fits TRBJ2-7 better, so the J call may be wrong. Per the germline V gene, CDR1 is LNHNV and CDR2 is YYDKDF (reference sequence). This CDR3 comprises 13 residues.

This clone was seen a single time. The chain has TRBV7-2 and TRBJ1-2; tentative D call: TRBD1 (5 bases). Trimming shortened V by 5 bases and J by 0 bases, and 13 bases separated the two germline ends. The CDR3 totals 15 residues. Germline CDR1 and CDR2: SGHTA and FQGNSA. The CDR3 DNA is TGTGCCAGCAGCCCAAAGACAGTGACTAACTATGGCTACACCTTC. It encodes CASSPKTVTNYGYTF.

CDR3 sequence (DNA): TGTGCCAGCAGCCACGCACAGGGGGAGTATGGATACGAGCAGTACTTC. Amino acids: CASSHAQGEYGYEQYF. This chain uses TRBV7-6 with TRBJ2-7; 8 bases agree with TRBD1. CDR3 length: 16 amino acids. The V gene's germline CDR1 is SGHVS and CDR2 FNYEAQ. The trim removed 5 bases at V and 4 bases at J, leaving 13 bases unmatched.

The rearrangement links TRBV6-1 to TRBJ2-3; the match to TRBD1 covers 10 bases. CDR3 length equals 15 residues. Trimming took 1 base from V and 4 from J; bases not matched to a gene: 2. Germline V gives CDR1 MNHNS, CDR2 SASEGT. The CDR3 loop is CASSEEGTGADTQYF. The CDR3 DNA is TGTGCCAGCAGTGAAGAGGGGACAGGGGCAGATACGCAGTATTTT.